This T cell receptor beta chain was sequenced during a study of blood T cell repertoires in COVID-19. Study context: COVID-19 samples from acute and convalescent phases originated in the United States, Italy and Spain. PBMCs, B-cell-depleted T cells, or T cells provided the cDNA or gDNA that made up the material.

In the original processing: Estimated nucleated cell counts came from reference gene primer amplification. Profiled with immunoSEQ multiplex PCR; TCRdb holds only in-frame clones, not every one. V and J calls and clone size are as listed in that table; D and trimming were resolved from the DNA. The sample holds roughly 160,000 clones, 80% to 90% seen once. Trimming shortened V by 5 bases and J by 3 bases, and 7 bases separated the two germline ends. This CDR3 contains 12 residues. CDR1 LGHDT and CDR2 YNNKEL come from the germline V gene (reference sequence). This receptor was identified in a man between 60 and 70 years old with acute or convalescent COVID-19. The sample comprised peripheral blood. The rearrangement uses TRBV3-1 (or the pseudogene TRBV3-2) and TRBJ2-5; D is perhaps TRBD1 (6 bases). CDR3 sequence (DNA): TGTGCCAGCAGCTGGACAGAAGAGACCCAGTACTTC. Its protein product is CASSWTEETQYF.